Shown below are 22 T cell receptor beta chains from a single sample sequenced in a study of spatial heterogeneity in lung cancer. A single record per CDR3 protein comes from TCRdb applying MiXCR to the 5' RACE reads. The table has roughly 23,000 distinct CDR3 sequences, 4.5% to 5.5% seen once; the top ten hold approximately 4.7%. Time point of the sample: sample taken at primary tumor resection. Tumor, nontumor lung or frozen PBMC supplied whole RNA, sequenced without sorting. Source: PBMCs, taken at surgery. The source is a male donor with early-stage non-small cell lung cancer.

This clonotype is medium-sized within its sample. The chain recombines TRBV5-6 with TRBJ2-5, with D possibly TRBD1 on 6 matching bases. CDR3 length: 14 residues. V was shortened by 3 bases and J by 7 bases, with 16 bases between the two germline ends. Germline values: CDR1 SGHDT, CDR2 YYEEEE. Written as DNA, the CDR3 is TGTGCCAGCAGCTCCGACAGGCCCATTGGGACCCAGTACTTC. It specifies CASSSDRPIGTQYF.

This clonotype was counted many times. This chain links TRBV5-5 with TRBJ2-2; tentative D call: TRBD2 (5 bases). Germline loops: CDR1 SGHKS, CDR2 YYEKEE (reference sequence). Trimming removed 3 bases at V and 4 bases at J, with 10 bases between. The CDR3 contains 14 residues. CDR3 nucleotide sequence: TGTGCCAGCAGCTCCCGGGATTTCACCGGGGAGCTGTTTTTT. It encodes CASSSRDFTGELFF. The full variable domain, rest sourced from reference TRBV5-5 and TRBJ2-2, is DAGVTQSPTHLIKTRGQQVTLRCSPISGHKSVSWYQQVLGQGPQFIFQYYEKEERGRGNFPDRFSARQFPNYSSELNVNALLLGDSALYLCASSSRDFTGELFFGEGSRLTVL.

Within the sample, this clonotype is medium-sized. The V call is TRBV6-2 or TRBV6-3, the J call TRBJ2-1; no clear D. Germline loops: CDR1 MNHEY, CDR2 SVGEGT. This CDR3 is built from 11 residues. Trimming took off 1 base at V and 8 bases at J, with 3 bases between the two ends. The CDR3 here is CASSYLDEQFF. CDR3 coding DNA: TGTGCCAGCAGTTACTTGGATGAGCAGTTCTTC.

Ten or more counts support this clonotype. The chain is built from TRBV9 and TRBJ2-1; possibly TRBD1 for D (6 bases). The CDR3 covers 13 residues. Trimming shortened V by 4 bases and J by 5 bases, and 10 bases separated the two germline ends. CDR1 is SGDLS and CDR2 is YYNGEE in the germline V gene. CDR3 amino acids: CASSRQVDNEQFF. CDR3 in DNA: TGTGCCAGCAGCAGACAGGTAGACAATGAGCAGTTCTTC.

This clonotype was seen repeatedly, ten times or more. The chain couples TRBV7-2 to TRBJ1-5; no clear D gene. The CDR3 contains 17 residues. CDR1 is SGHTA, CDR2 FQGNSA, per germline. Trimming took 5 bases from V and 0 from J, leaving 17 bases between them. CDR3 residues: CASSVQGGRGSNQPQHF. Written as DNA, the CDR3 is TGTGCCAGCAGCGTCCAAGGCGGCCGGGGTAGCAATCAGCCCCAGCATTTT.

This clonotype was detected many times. The rearrangement links TRBV6-2 or TRBV6-3 to TRBJ2-6; no definite D call. V lost 5 bases, J lost 2 bases, and 7 bases lay in between. This CDR3 is 14 amino acids long. CDR1 is MNHEY and CDR2 is SVGEGT in the germline V gene. CDR3 DNA: TGTGCCAGCAGTGATAACCCTGGGGCCAACGTCCTGACTTTC. Translated, it gives CASSDNPGANVLTF.

This clonotype was detected ten times or more. In DNA, the CDR3 is TGTGCCAGCAGTGAAGTAGAAGAGGCCAATCAGCCCCAGCATTTT. Its protein product is CASSEVEEANQPQHF. The V and J genes are TRBV6-1 and TRBJ1-5; unclear D gene. This CDR3 contains 15 residues. Germline loops: CDR1 MNHNS, CDR2 SASEGT. V was pared by 1 base and J by 3 bases, with 10 bases between.

By its share, this clonotype is medium-sized. The chain has TRBV28 and TRBJ1-5; the D is unclear. Germline V gene sequence: CDR1 MDHEN, CDR2 SYDVKM. V was shortened by 8 bases and J by 2 bases, with 13 bases between the two germline ends. This CDR3 has 14 amino acids. Here the CDR3 DNA reads TGTGCCAGCCAAATGTCTGGGGGCAATCAGCCCCAGCATTTT. Protein: CASQMSGGNQPQHF.

There are many counts of this clonotype. This chain links TRBV2 with TRBJ2-2; TRBD1 might be the D (6 bases). Germline CDR1 SNHLY, CDR2 FYNNEI. V lost 3 bases and J lost 7, with 21 bases in between. The CDR3 spans 17 residues. This chain's CDR3 is CASSELLGADVGGELFF. The CDR3 DNA sequence: TGTGCCAGCAGTGAGCTGCTGGGGGCAGACGTAGGCGGGGAGCTGTTTTTT.

The V call is TRBV7-2, the J call TRBJ2-1; perhaps TRBD1 as D (6 bases). The CDR3 loop spans 15 amino acids. CDR1 and CDR2 (germline): SGHTA, FQGNSA. V was trimmed by 5 bases and J by 9 bases, leaving 20 bases between them. The CDR3 region is CASSRQQGLASEQFF. DNA for the CDR3: TGTGCCAGCAGCCGGCAACAGGGCCTCGCGAGTGAGCAGTTCTTC.

There are a few counts of this clonotype. The chain uses TRBV30 and TRBJ1-2; D remains ambiguous. V lost 3 bases, J lost 0 bases, and 14 bases lay in between. CDR3 length: 15 residues. Germline loops: CDR1 GTSNPN, CDR2 SVGIG (reference sequence). The CDR3 nucleotides read TGTGCCTGGAGCAAACCCATGGAAGCTAACTATGGCTACACCTTC. Translated, it gives CAWSKPMEANYGYTF.

This clonotype came up many times. V usage is TRBV7-2 and J usage is TRBJ1-1; tentatively, D is TRBD1 (5 bases). The CDR3 contains 15 residues. Germline V gene lookup returns CDR1 SGHTA and CDR2 FQGNSA. Trimming left V 8 bases short and J 5 bases short, with 21 bases between. This CDR3 reads CASGNYSGGRTEAFF. The CDR3 coding sequence is TGTGCCAGCGGAAACTACTCCGGGGGTAGGACTGAAGCTTTCTTT. The full variable domain, with the rest looked up from reference TRBV7-2 and TRBJ1-1, is GAGVSQSPSNKVTEKGKDVELRCDPISGHTALYWYRQSLGQGLEFLIYFQGNSAPDKSGLPSDRFSAERTGGSVSTLTIQRTQQEDSAVYLCASGNYSGGRTEAFFGQGTRLTVV.

This clonotype was observed many times. This chain connects TRBV27 to TRBJ2-7; 7 bases fit TRBD1. This CDR3 has 13 amino acids. Germline-derived CDR1 and CDR2 are MNHEY and SMNVEV (reference sequence). V gave up 8 bases and J gave up 4 bases; unmatched junction bases: 8. The CDR3 region is CASASGQLYEQYF. Written as DNA, the CDR3 is TGTGCCAGCGCTTCGGGACAGCTATACGAGCAGTACTTC.

This clonotype appeared many times. The CDR3 region has the DNA TGCGCCAGCAGCCCGTTAAAGGGGGACTATGGCTACACCTTC. Translating it yields CASSPLKGDYGYTF. The chain couples TRBV5-1 to TRBJ1-2; a possible D gene is TRBD1 (6 bases). CDR3 size: 14 residues. Germline V gives CDR1 SGHRS, CDR2 YFSETQ. The V end lost 4 bases, the J end lost 3 bases, and 13 bases lay between the germline ends.

This clonotype was counted ten times or more. CDR3 residues: CASSQEGLVSNEQFF. DNA for the CDR3: TGTGCCAGCAGCCAAGAAGGGTTAGTTAGCAATGAGCAGTTCTTC. The chain joins TRBV3-1 to TRBJ2-1; D remains ambiguous. Germline-derived CDR1 and CDR2 are LGHDT and YNNKEL (reference sequence). The CDR3 is 15 amino acids. The germline V and J ends were trimmed by 0 bases and 6 bases, with 12 bases remaining between them.

The chain couples TRBV11-2 to TRBJ1-3, with no clear D. Germline V gene data show CDR1 as SGHAT and CDR2 as FQNNGV. CDR3 length equals 16 residues. Trimming removed 5 bases from V and 4 bases from J, with 18 bases in between. The CDR3 sequence is CASSAPGLKEGNTIYF. The CDR3 DNA follows: TGTGCCAGCAGCGCTCCGGGCCTCAAAGAGGGAAACACCATATATTTT.

There are many counts of this clonotype. The chain employs TRBV21-1 and TRBJ1-6; the tabulated D call, TRBD1, remains unverified against the DNA. TRBV21-1 is annotated as a pseudogene. CDR3 length: 17 amino acids. Here the CDR3 reads CASSLSLDRGRNSPLHF. Written as DNA, the CDR3 is TGTGCCAGCAGCCTCTCCTTAGACAGGGGACGGAATTCACCCCTCCACTTT.

As for this clonotype: A read error is possible here, since a much larger clone lies one base away. The conserved closing phenylalanine or tryptophan is absent in this CDR3, likely reflecting a read error. The chain has TRBV18 and TRBJ1-5, with D hard to call. The CDR3 totals 16 residues. The V gene's germline CDR1 is KGHSH and CDR2 LQKENI. V gave up 4 bases and J gave up 0 bases, with 13 bases separating them. CDR3: CASSRGNQYSNQPQHY. The DNA of the CDR3 is TGTGCCAGCTCACGAGGGAACCAGTATAGCAATCAGCCCCAGCATTAT.

Ten or more counts support this clonotype. The chain links TRBV4-2 to TRBJ2-7; maybe TRBD2 (5 bases). Germline V gene lookup returns CDR1 LGHNA and CDR2 YNFKEQ. The CDR3 contains 15 residues. Trimming pared 1 base from V and 1 base from J, leaving 11 bases between. The CDR3: CASSQALADSYEQYF. DNA for the CDR3: TGTGCCAGCAGCCAAGCCCTAGCTGATTCCTACGAGCAGTACTTC.

The table lists this clonotype with many counts. The chain carries TRBV6-1 and TRBJ2-6, with D perhaps TRBD1 (6 bases). The CDR3 sequence is 16 residues long. Germline V CDR1 and CDR2: MNHNS, SASEGT. Trimming left V 8 bases short and J 1 base short, with 15 bases between. Written as DNA, the CDR3 is TGTGCCAGCTCCCAAACCCAGGGGTCTGGGGCCAACGTCCTGACTTTC. Protein: CASSQTQGSGANVLTF.

This clonotype was recorded many times. Germline and junction disagree at one end, which may indicate a read error. V usage is TRBV20-1 and J usage is TRBJ2-3; D is perhaps TRBD2 (5 bases). Germline values: CDR1 DFQATT, CDR2 SNEGSKA (reference sequence). The CDR3 contains 17 residues. DNA for the CDR3: TGCAGTGGTAGATCTCCCGGGGTTATCAAAGGCACAGATACGCAGTATTTT. This translates into CSGRSPGVIKGTDTQYF.

This clonotype is deemed medium-sized. V and J are TRBV6-2 or TRBV6-3 and TRBJ2-3; no clear D. The V end lost 2 bases, the J end lost 7 bases, and 4 bases lay between the germline ends. The CDR3 sequence is 11 residues long. The germline V gene has CDR1 MNHEY and CDR2 SVGEGT. The CDR3 nucleotides are TGTGCCAGCAGTTACCTGAATACGCAGTATTTT. This sequence encodes CASSYLNTQYF.